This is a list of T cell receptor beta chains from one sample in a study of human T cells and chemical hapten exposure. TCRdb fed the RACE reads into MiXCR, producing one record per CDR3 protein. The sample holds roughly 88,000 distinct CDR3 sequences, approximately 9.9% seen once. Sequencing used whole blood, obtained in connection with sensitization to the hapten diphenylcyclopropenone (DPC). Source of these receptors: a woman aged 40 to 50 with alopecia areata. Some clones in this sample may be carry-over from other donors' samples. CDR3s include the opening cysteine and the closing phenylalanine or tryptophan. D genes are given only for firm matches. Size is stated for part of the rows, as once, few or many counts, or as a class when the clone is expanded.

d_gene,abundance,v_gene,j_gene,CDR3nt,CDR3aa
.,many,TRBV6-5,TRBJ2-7,TGTGCCAGCAGCCGATTACAGGGAGGGTACGAGCAGTACTTC,CASSRLQGGYEQYF
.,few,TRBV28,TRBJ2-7,TGTGCCACCAATCCTGGGGGGTCCCCGTCCGAGCAGTACTTC,CATNPGGSPSEQYF
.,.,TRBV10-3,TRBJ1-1,TGTGCCATCAGTGAAGGACAGATGAACACTGAAGCTTTCTTT,CAISEGQMNTEAFF
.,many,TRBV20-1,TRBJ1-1,TGCAGTCACTTGACAAGGGGGGGAACTGAAGCTTTCTTT,CSHLTRGGTEAFF
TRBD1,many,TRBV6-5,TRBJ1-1,TGTGCCAGCAGTGAAGGGACAGGGACGACTGAAGCTTTCTTT,CASSEGTGTTEAFF
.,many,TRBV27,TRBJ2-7,TGTGCCAGCAGTATCCGGGCTAGGGGCAAAGGCGAGCAGTACTTC,CASSIRARGKGEQYF
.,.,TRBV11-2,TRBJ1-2,TGTGCCAGCAGCTCTCGGGCGCAGGCCTTAGGCTATGGCTACACCTTC,CASSSRAQALGYGYTF
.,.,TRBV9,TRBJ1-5,TGTGCCAGCAATGCAGGGGATAGCAATCAGCCCCAGCATTTT,CASNAGDSNQPQHF
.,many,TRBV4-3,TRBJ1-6,TGCGCCAGCAGCCAAGATTCCGTCTCAATCTCCTATAATTCACCCCTCCACTTT,CASSQDSVSISYNSPLHF
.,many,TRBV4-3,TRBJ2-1,TGCGCCAGCAGCCAGGCCCTAGCAGGTGAGCAGTTCTTC,CASSQALAGEQFF
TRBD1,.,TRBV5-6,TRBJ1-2,TGTGCCAGCAGCTTGAAACATGGACAGGCGGACTTC,CASSLKHGQADF
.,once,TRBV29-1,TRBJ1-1,TGCAGCGTTGAAGGGGCAGGGATGAACACTGAAGTTTTCTTT,CSVEGAGMNTEVFF